This entry concerns a single T cell receptor (beta chain). Its specific antigen is unknown. It has no much larger one-base neighbor in the sample; base qualities were not kept. The collaborating institutions used their own protocols to collect whole blood in K2EDTA tubes. For TCRbeta analysis, collaborators shipped samples as frozen whole blood, isolated PBMCs, or DNA extracted from either of those sample types. Including the terminal cysteine and phenylalanine, the CDR3 comprises 16 residues. Of all the DNA, just the CDR3 is kept, 48 bases in frame from base 1. V is reduced by 2 bases and J by 2 bases, leaving a spacing of 15 bases between them. Taken from the germline V gene (reference sequence), the CDR1 and CDR2 loops are SEHNR and FQNEAQ. TCRbeta CDR3 regions were amplified from genomic DNA by means of the immunoSEQ Assay, a bias-controlled multiplex PCR. The original pipeline was this. The number of nucleated cells in each sample was estimated by amplification of reference gene primers within the assay. Sequence reads were collapsed and filtered to measure the absolute abundance of every unique TCRbeta CDR3 rearrangement. For each sample, productive Simpson clonality was calculated as the square root of Simpson's diversity index across productive rearrangements. As stored in TCRdb, this immuneACCESS dataset retains in-frame rearrangements with V and J assigned. A fraction of the clones does not appear; measured against another copy, unresolved V genes explain less than half of the discrepancy, and the remainder lacks a known reason. V and J calls and clone size follow that table, whereas D and trimming were derived from the DNA. The sample table holds fewer than 350,000 clones, of which around 86% were seen once. Roughly 8.5% of the sample rests with the top ten.

These data originate in a study of blood T cell repertoires in COVID-19 (dated by TCRdb to the early 2020s). About the study as a whole: Samples covering the acute and convalescent phases of COVID-19 were provided by collaborators in the United States, Italy and Spain. The material from the prospective study consisted of cDNA or gDNA derived from T cells, B-cell-depleted T cells, or PBMCs. Subjects who had been exposed to COVID-19, were actively infected with it, or had recovered from it provided the deeply sampled blood TCRbeta repertoires that made up the dataset. The repertoires were released in a freely available public database meant as a resource for research on the immune response to SARS-CoV-2. The samples were drawn from two sources: the first 160 participants of the ongoing ImmuneRACE study, and 1,000 to 1,500 subjects contributed by 6 global collaborators. The sample metadata nearly always contained a de-identified subject ID, COVID-19 status, age in years and sex. Where HLA class I and class II types were available, the types were taken from metadata supplied by the sample provider, not from assay-based typing.

Summary of the overall study and its limitations: How much clinical and demographic metadata was included differed by source and by participant, and the metadata was provided uncurated.

The TCR was taken from a middle-aged man with active or convalescent COVID-19. This chain joins TRBV7-9 to TRBJ2-5, and possibly TRBD2, on 6 matching bases. The specimen was peripheral blood. Here is the DNA: TGTGCCAGCAGCTTAAACGGCGGGAAGAATCAAGAGACCCAGTACTTC. It translates to CASSLNGGKNQETQYF. Joined to the reference TRBV7-9 and TRBJ2-5 proteins, this CDR3 gives the full variable domain: DTGVSQNPRHKITKRGQNVTFRCDPISEHNRLYWYRQTLGQGPEFLTYFQNEAQLEKSRLLSDRFSAERPKGSFSTLEIQRTEQGDSAMYLCASSLNGGKNQETQYFGPGTRLLVL.